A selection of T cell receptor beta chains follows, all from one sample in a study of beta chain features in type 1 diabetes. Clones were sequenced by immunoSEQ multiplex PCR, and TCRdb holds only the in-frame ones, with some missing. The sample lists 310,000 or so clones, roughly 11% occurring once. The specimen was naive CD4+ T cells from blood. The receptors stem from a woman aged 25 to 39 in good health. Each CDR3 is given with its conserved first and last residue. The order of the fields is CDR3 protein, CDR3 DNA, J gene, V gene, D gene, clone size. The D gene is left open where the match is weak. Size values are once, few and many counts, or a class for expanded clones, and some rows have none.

CASSPLLQETQYF | TGTGCCAGCTCACCACTTTTACAAGAGACCCAGTACTTC | TRBJ2-5 | TRBV18 | - | few
CASSQVQGPYEQYF | TGCGCCAGCAGCCAAGTACAGGGACCCTACGAGCAGTACTTC | TRBJ2-7 | TRBV4-3 | - | few
CASMREDYNEQFF | TGTGCCAGCATGCGGGAGGACTACAATGAGCAGTTCTTC | TRBJ2-1 | TRBV27 | TRBD2 | -
CASSADRGRETQYF | TGTGCCAGCAGCGCCGACAGGGGGCGAGAGACCCAGTACTTC | TRBJ2-5 | TRBV28 | TRBD1 | few
CASSPRQGSQETQYF | TGTGCCAGCAGCCCACGACAGGGGAGCCAAGAGACCCAGTACTTC | TRBJ2-5 | TRBV7-2 | TRBD1 | few
CSVVGNPGQGYTGELFF | TGCAGCGTTGTGGGGAATCCGGGACAGGGTTACACCGGGGAGCTGTTTTTT | TRBJ2-2 | TRBV29-1 | TRBD1 | -
CASSYTGRANTEAFF | TGTGCCAGCAGCTACACAGGGAGGGCCAACACTGAAGCTTTCTTT | TRBJ1-1 | TRBV7-2 | - | -
CAFKSGSMYNEQFF | TGTGCCTTTAAAAGCGGGAGTATGTACAATGAGCAGTTCTTC | TRBJ2-1 | TRBV30 | TRBD2 | -
CASSSGRSIEQYF | TGTGCCAGCAGCAGCGGGAGATCGATCGAGCAGTACTTC | TRBJ2-7 | TRBV2 | TRBD2 | few
CAISGGLLAGNYEQYF | TGTGCCATCAGTGGAGGTCTACTAGCGGGAAACTACGAGCAGTACTTC | TRBJ2-7 | TRBV10-3 | TRBD2 | few
CASSPQSNTEAFF | TGCGCCAGCAGCCCACAAAGTAACACTGAAGCTTTCTTT | TRBJ1-1 | TRBV5-1 | - | -
CASSLAGGTDTQYF | TGTGCCAGCAGCTTAGCGGGGGGCACAGATACGCAGTATTTT | TRBJ2-3 | TRBV11-2 | - | -
CASSLGGAGTDTQYF | TGTGCCAGCAGCTTAGGGGGCGCGGGCACAGATACGCAGTATTTT | TRBJ2-3 | TRBV7-2 | - | few
CAIRGLAGDTQYF | TGTGCCATCAGAGGACTAGCGGGAGATACGCAGTATTTT | TRBJ2-3 | TRBV10-3 | TRBD2 | -
CAWSDTNSNQPQHF | TGTGCCTGGAGTGACACGAATAGCAATCAGCCCCAGCATTTT | TRBJ1-5 | TRBV30 | - | -
CASSFSGAFFVLFF | TGTGCCAGCAGCTTCTCAGGGGCCTTTTTTGTGCTGTTTTTT | TRBJ2-2 | TRBV5-6 | - | -
CASSETPLGQAGEQYF | TGTGCCAGCAGTGAAACCCCCCTGGGACAGGCTGGCGAGCAGTACTTC | TRBJ2-7 | TRBV25-1 | TRBD1 | -
CASSTLTGKTKLFF | TGTGCCAGCAGCACCCTGACAGGGAAGACAAAACTGTTTTTT | TRBJ1-4 | TRBV7-9 | TRBD1 | few
CASSLDPSSYNEQFF | TGTGCTAGCAGCTTAGACCCTAGCTCCTACAATGAGCAGTTCTTC | TRBJ2-1 | TRBV7-7 | - | few
CASRGDSQETQYF | TGTGCCAGCAGGGGGGACAGCCAAGAGACCCAGTACTTC | TRBJ2-5 | TRBV2 | TRBD1 | few
CASSLSRMSNQPQHF | TGTGCCAGCAGCCTATCGCGGATGAGCAATCAGCCCCAGCATTTT | TRBJ1-5 | TRBV4-2 | - | few
CASSLPGNNYGYTF | TGTGCCAGCAGCTTGCCAGGGAACAACTATGGCTACACCTTC | TRBJ1-2 | TRBV5-8 | - | -
CASSAQGQFF | TGTGCCAGCAGTGCTCAGGGCCAGTTCTTC | TRBJ2-1 | TRBV28 | - | few
CASSLNGGNTDTQYF | TGTGCCAGCAGCTTAAACGGGGGTAACACAGATACGCAGTATTTT | TRBJ2-3 | TRBV7-2 | - | -
CASRQPAEAFF | TGTGCCTCTAGACAGCCCGCTGAAGCTTTCTTT | TRBJ1-1 | TRBV30 | - | few
CASSPRTGSGNQPQHF | TGTGCCAGCTCACCAAGGACAGGGTCGGGCAATCAGCCCCAGCATTTT | TRBJ1-5 | TRBV18 | TRBD1 | -
CASSEANRGWTEAFF | TGTGCCAGCAGTGAGGCGAACAGGGGTTGGACTGAAGCTTTCTTT | TRBJ1-1 | TRBV2 | TRBD1 | -
CASSLVSRQQETQYF | TGTGCCAGCAGCTTAGTTTCCCGCCAGCAAGAGACCCAGTACTTC | TRBJ2-5 | TRBV7-6 | - | -
CASSEDRRLYGYTF | TGTGCCAGCAGCGAGGACAGAAGGCTCTATGGCTACACCTTC | TRBJ1-2 | TRBV7-9 | - | few
CASSTSGGPTDTQYF | TGTGCCAGCAGCACTAGCGGGGGGCCCACAGATACGCAGTATTTT | TRBJ2-3 | TRBV7-8 | TRBD2 | few
CASSLTSGSMNEQFF | TGTGCCAGCAGCCTGACTAGCGGGAGTATGAATGAGCAGTTCTTC | TRBJ2-1 | TRBV7-3 | TRBD2 | -
CASRTGVGRETQYF | TGTGCCAGCAGAACAGGGGTGGGTAGGGAGACCCAGTACTTC | TRBJ2-5 | TRBV11-2 | TRBD1 | few
CASSLNGNTEAFF | TGTGCCAGCAGCTTAAACGGGAACACTGAAGCTTTCTTT | TRBJ1-1 | TRBV7-3 | - | -
CASSRQATNYGYTF | TGTGCCAGCAGTCGACAGGCTACTAACTATGGCTACACCTTC | TRBJ1-2 | TRBV28 | - | -
CASSIRRDRLNIQYF | TGTGCCAGTAGTATTAGGCGGGACAGGTTAAACATTCAGTACTTC | TRBJ2-4 | TRBV19 | TRBD1 | -
CASSLSGSSYEQYF | TGTGCCAGCAGCCTTAGCGGGAGCTCCTACGAGCAGTACTTC | TRBJ2-7 | TRBV28 | TRBD2 | few
CASSLHGTGGQNIQYF | TGTGCCAGCAGTCTACATGGGACGGGAGGGCAAAACATTCAGTACTTC | TRBJ2-4 | TRBV28 | TRBD2 | -
CSVGQGGGNQPQHF | TGCAGCGTTGGACAGGGGGGAGGCAATCAGCCCCAGCATTTT | TRBJ1-5 | TRBV29-1 | TRBD1 | few
CASSQRLAGEPETQYF | TGTGCCAGCAGCCAACGACTAGCGGGAGAGCCAGAGACCCAGTACTTC | TRBJ2-5 | TRBV4-2 | TRBD2 | few
CASSLGSDRGNQPQHF | TGTGCCAGCAGCTTAGGTTCGGACAGGGGTAATCAGCCCCAGCATTTT | TRBJ1-5 | TRBV7-2 | TRBD1 | -
CSVSTGYGYTF | TGCAGCGTTTCGACAGGCTATGGCTACACCTTC | TRBJ1-2 | TRBV29-1 | - | -
CASSTSTDTQYF | TGTGCCAGTAGTACCAGTACAGATACGCAGTATTTT | TRBJ2-3 | TRBV19 | - | few
CATSRGQGDEKLFF | TGTGCCACCAGCCGAGGACAGGGCGATGAAAAACTGTTTTTT | TRBJ1-4 | TRBV15 | TRBD1 | -
CSVVGLGRAAGEQYF | TGCAGCGTTGTGGGGTTAGGTAGGGCGGCGGGGGAGCAGTACTTC | TRBJ2-7 | TRBV29-1 | - | -
CATLSAGGTKSSYNEQFF | TGTGCCACACTATCGGCGGGAGGGACCAAGAGCTCCTACAATGAGCAGTTCTTC | TRBJ2-1 | TRBV19 | TRBD2 | -
CASRRQVQGPQHF | TGTGCCAGCAGAAGACAGGTACAGGGACCCCAGCATTTT | TRBJ1-5 | TRBV6-5 | - | -